Listed below are T cell receptor beta chains from one sample, sequenced in a study of T cells in narcolepsy. Generated by immunoSEQ multiplex PCR, the TCRdb table keeps only in-frame clones and is missing some. Seen here are approximately 31,000 clones, around 80% observed once, and the top ten hold 1.2%. Sequencing was performed on CD45RA- memory CD4+ T cells from PBMCs. The receptors were gathered from a human donor with narcolepsy. Both conserved end residues are part of each CDR3. Fields, in order: clone size, J gene, D gene, V gene, CDR3 protein, CDR3 DNA. D genes are given only for firm matches. Only part of the rows carry a size: once, few, many, or a class if the clone is expanded.

size: -
J: TRBJ2-2
D: -
V: TRBV19
CDR3: CASSMSRPGELFF
DNA: TGTGCCAGTAGTATGAGTCGCCCCGGGGAGCTGTTTTTT

size: -
J: TRBJ1-6
D: -
V: TRBV6-5
CDR3: CASSYGGSPLHF
DNA: TGTGCCAGCAGTTACGGGGGTTCACCCCTCCACTTT

size: once
J: TRBJ2-7
D: -
V: TRBV6-1
CDR3: CASGLSSYEQYF
DNA: TGTGCCAGCGGCCTTTCTTCCTACGAGCAGTACTTC

size: few
J: TRBJ2-1
D: -
V: TRBV5-5
CDR3: CASSLGPSNEQFF
DNA: TGTGCCAGCAGCTTGGGACCCAGTAATGAGCAGTTCTTC

size: -
J: TRBJ1-3
D: -
V: TRBV9
CDR3: CASSVAGNSGNTIYF
DNA: TGTGCCAGCAGCGTAGCAGGGAACTCTGGAAACACCATATATTTT

size: -
J: TRBJ1-1
D: TRBD1
V: TRBV5-4
CDR3: CASSSLDRGDTEAFF
DNA: TGTGCCAGCAGCTCCTTGGACAGGGGCGACACTGAAGCTTTCTTT

size: -
J: TRBJ1-2
D: -
V: TRBV11-1
CDR3: CASSSRDGYGYTF
DNA: TGTGCCAGCAGCTCCCGGGACGGCTATGGCTACACCTTC

size: few
J: TRBJ1-5
D: -
V: TRBV5-4
CDR3: CASSSGGGRLDNQPQHF
DNA: TGTGCCAGCAGCTCTGGGGGGGGGCGGCTAGACAATCAGCCCCAGCATTTT

size: -
J: TRBJ2-1
D: -
V: TRBV5-6
CDR3: CASSRNRYNEQFF
DNA: TGTGCCAGCAGCCGAAACAGGTACAATGAGCAGTTCTTC

size: few
J: TRBJ2-5
D: -
V: TRBV5-1
CDR3: CASSSPMETQYF
DNA: TGCGCCAGCAGCTCCCCAATGGAGACCCAGTACTTC

size: -
J: TRBJ1-2
D: -
V: TRBV5-6
CDR3: CASSSLGPGDYGYTF
DNA: TGTGCCAGCAGCTCCCTCGGACCGGGGGACTATGGCTACACCTTC

size: -
J: TRBJ1-1
D: -
V: TRBV15
CDR3: CATRPGKGFAEAFF
DNA: TGTGCCACCAGGCCCGGGAAGGGGTTCGCTGAAGCTTTCTTT

size: -
J: TRBJ2-7
D: TRBD2
V: TRBV5-1
CDR3: CASSSGTSGSYEQYF
DNA: TGCGCCAGCAGCTCAGGGACTAGCGGGAGCTACGAGCAGTACTTC

size: -
J: TRBJ2-7
D: TRBD1
V: TRBV7-3
CDR3: CASSWRPHETGNSYEQYF
DNA: TGTGCCAGCAGCTGGCGGCCCCATGAGACAGGGAACTCCTACGAGCAGTACTTC

size: -
J: TRBJ1-2
D: -
V: TRBV18
CDR3: CASSLNPIGDYGYTF
DNA: TGTGCCAGCTCACTAAACCCCATAGGGGACTATGGCTACACCTTC

size: -
J: TRBJ1-2
D: -
V: TRBV5-1
CDR3: CASSLATGPTPYGYTF
DNA: TGCGCCAGCAGCTTGGCCACGGGACCCACGCCTTATGGCTACACCTTC

size: -
J: TRBJ2-3
D: -
V: TRBV19
CDR3: CASSIAGVTDTQYF
DNA: TGTGCCAGTAGTATAGCGGGGGTTACAGATACGCAGTATTTT

size: -
J: TRBJ1-1
D: -
V: TRBV5-6
CDR3: CASSLVRGRTEAFF
DNA: TGTGCCAGCAGCTTGGTTAGGGGTAGGACTGAAGCTTTCTTT

size: -
J: TRBJ2-7
D: -
V: TRBV27
CDR3: CASSFRQGGMYEQYF
DNA: TGTGCCAGCAGTTTTCGTCAGGGGGGAATGTACGAGCAGTACTTC

size: -
J: TRBJ2-7
D: -
V: TRBV6-6
CDR3: CASSGRAVEQYF
DNA: TGTGCCAGCAGTGGCCGGGCCGTCGAGCAGTACTTC

size: -
J: TRBJ1-4
D: -
V: TRBV9
CDR3: CASSVGRLNEKLFF
DNA: TGTGCCAGCAGCGTAGGTCGCCTAAATGAAAAACTGTTTTTT

size: -
J: TRBJ2-7
D: TRBD2
V: TRBV12-5
CDR3: CASGWTSGRSYEQYF
DNA: TGTGCTAGTGGTTGGACTAGCGGGAGATCCTACGAGCAGTACTTC

size: -
J: TRBJ2-2
D: TRBD2
V: TRBV5-1
CDR3: CASSTGTSGRAYGGELFF
DNA: TGCGCCAGCAGCACCGGGACTAGCGGGAGGGCCTACGGCGGGGAGCTGTTTTTT

size: -
J: TRBJ2-3
D: -
V: TRBV6-1
CDR3: CASSEVAFRTDTQYF
DNA: TGTGCCAGCAGTGAAGTAGCCTTCCGCACAGATACGCAGTATTTT

size: -
J: TRBJ2-7
D: -
V: TRBV6-6
CDR3: CASSYGSASYEQYF
DNA: TGTGCCAGCAGTTATGGGTCGGCAAGCTACGAGCAGTACTTC

size: -
J: TRBJ1-1
D: -
V: TRBV6-1
CDR3: CASSVLLSEAFF
DNA: TGTGCCAGCAGTGTTCTACTTTCTGAAGCTTTCTTT

size: medium-sized
J: TRBJ2-7
D: TRBD1
V: TRBV5-1
CDR3: CASSSLGQGTNEQYF
DNA: TGCGCCAGCAGCTCCTTGGGACAGGGCACGAACGAGCAGTACTTC

size: -
J: TRBJ2-3
D: -
V: TRBV29-1
CDR3: CSAGTDTDTQYF
DNA: TGCAGCGCCGGGACCGACACAGATACGCAGTATTTT

size: few
J: TRBJ2-5
D: TRBD2
V: TRBV30
CDR3: CAWRTSGRARQETQYF
DNA: TGTGCCTGGAGGACTAGCGGGAGGGCCCGCCAAGAGACCCAGTACTTC

size: -
J: TRBJ2-1
D: TRBD1
V: TRBV25-1
CDR3: CASSEYGTGGFNEQFF
DNA: TGTGCCAGCAGTGAATATGGGACAGGAGGGTTCAATGAGCAGTTCTTC

size: -
J: TRBJ1-4
D: TRBD1
V: TRBV29-1
CDR3: CSVFLVDRGNEKLFF
DNA: TGCAGCGTTTTTTTGGTTGACAGGGGTAATGAAAAACTGTTTTTT

size: -
J: TRBJ2-2
D: TRBD2
V: TRBV2
CDR3: CASSLGTSGKAGELFF
DNA: TGTGCCAGCAGCCTTGGGACTAGCGGGAAGGCCGGGGAGCTGTTTTTT

size: -
J: TRBJ2-3
D: -
V: TRBV7-6
CDR3: CASSLSPTGDTQYF
DNA: TGTGCCAGCAGCTTAAGCCCCACGGGGGATACGCAGTATTTT

size: -
J: TRBJ2-2
D: TRBD1
V: TRBV19
CDR3: CASTNRGRGTGELFF
DNA: TGTGCCAGTACCAACAGGGGGAGAGGCACCGGGGAGCTGTTTTTT

size: -
J: TRBJ2-7
D: -
V: TRBV6-5
CDR3: CASSPSRVEQYF
DNA: TGTGCCAGCAGCCCTAGCAGGGTGGAGCAGTACTTC

size: -
J: TRBJ2-3
D: TRBD2
V: TRBV6-4
CDR3: CASSRSGGNTDTQYF
DNA: TGTGCCAGCAGTAGGAGCGGGGGAAACACAGATACGCAGTATTTT

size: -
J: TRBJ1-1
D: -
V: TRBV9
CDR3: CASSVVTGNTEAFF
DNA: TGTGCCAGCAGCGTAGTCACAGGAAACACTGAAGCTTTCTTT

size: -
J: TRBJ1-1
D: -
V: TRBV29-1
CDR3: CSVAAGIWTEAFF
DNA: TGCAGCGTTGCGGCAGGGATATGGACTGAAGCTTTCTTT

size: -
J: TRBJ1-2
D: TRBD1
V: TRBV9
CDR3: CASRDRGNYGYTF
DNA: TGTGCCAGCAGAGACAGGGGTAACTATGGCTACACCTTC

size: -
J: TRBJ2-7
D: TRBD1
V: TRBV11-2
CDR3: CASSLNGQARYEQYF
DNA: TGTGCCAGCAGCTTAAACGGACAGGCGCGCTACGAGCAGTACTTC

size: -
J: TRBJ1-1
D: -
V: TRBV30
CDR3: CAWSVKHNTEAFF
DNA: TGTGCCTGGAGTGTAAAACATAACACTGAAGCTTTCTTT

size: -
J: TRBJ2-3
D: -
V: TRBV5-1
CDR3: CASSLGLDTDTQYF
DNA: TGCGCCAGCAGCTTGGGACTAGACACAGATACGCAGTATTTT

size: -
J: TRBJ2-1
D: TRBD2
V: TRBV7-2
CDR3: CASSFDGLAGGTYNEQFF
DNA: TGTGCCAGCAGCTTTGACGGACTAGCGGGGGGTACCTACAATGAGCAGTTCTTC

size: -
J: TRBJ1-1
D: TRBD1
V: TRBV10-3
CDR3: CASGQGGALNTEAFF
DNA: TGTGCCAGCGGACAGGGTGGAGCCCTGAACACTGAAGCTTTCTTT

size: -
J: TRBJ1-6
D: -
V: TRBV7-9
CDR3: CASSLVRGPLHF
DNA: TGTGCCAGCAGCTTAGTACGGGGACCCCTCCACTTT

size: few
J: TRBJ1-2
D: -
V: TRBV9
CDR3: CASSVDGRVRGGYTF
DNA: TGTGCCAGCAGCGTAGATGGAAGGGTAAGAGGAGGCTACACCTTC

size: few
J: TRBJ1-3
D: -
V: TRBV5-4
CDR3: CASSKRDTSGNTIYF
DNA: TGTGCCAGCAGCAAACGGGACACCTCTGGAAACACCATATATTTT

size: -
J: TRBJ2-6
D: -
V: TRBV10-3
CDR3: CAIRDSRAGANVLTF
DNA: TGTGCCATCAGGGATAGCAGGGCTGGGGCCAACGTCCTGACTTTC

size: -
J: TRBJ1-3
D: -
V: TRBV6-5
CDR3: CASRATSSSGNTIYF
DNA: TGTGCCAGCAGAGCGACATCATCCTCTGGAAACACCATATATTTT

size: -
J: TRBJ2-5
D: TRBD2
V: TRBV9
CDR3: CASSPKISGRAAETQYF
DNA: TGTGCCAGCAGCCCCAAAATTAGCGGGAGGGCCGCGGAGACCCAGTACTTC

size: -
J: TRBJ1-3
D: -
V: TRBV6-5
CDR3: CASSTTRNTIYF
DNA: TGTGCCAGCAGTACGACTAGAAACACCATATATTTT